Listed here is a single TCR beta chain. The CDR3 contains 13 residues. With 7 bases removed from V and 8 bases from J, the gap between germline ends came to 15 bases. Germline loops: CDR1 MNHEY, CDR2 SMNVEV (reference sequence). When the RNA was reverse transcribed, random hexamers were used with an input of about 0.5 to 1 ug. MiXCR was run by TCRdb on the immunoSEQ multiplex PCR reads, yielding one entry per CDR3 protein. The data contain 250,000 to 300,000 distinct CDR3 sequences, over 75% of them singletons. These data originate in a study of CD8 T cells in Susac syndrome. The sequence came from a human donor with multiple sclerosis. The V and J genes are TRBV27 and TRBJ2-1; D is undetermined. Input material: CD8+ T cells from PBMCs. CDR3 nucleotide sequence: TGTGCCAGCACCTCCTTGGGTACGTATGAGCAGTTCTTC. Translation gives CASTSLGTYEQFF.